This is a list of T cell receptor beta chains from one sample in a study of blood T cell repertoires in COVID-19. Only in-frame clones appear in the TCRdb table, and some are missing; sequencing was by immunoSEQ multiplex PCR. In the table there are 6,000 to 7,000 clones, 84% of which are singletons. The sample consisted of peripheral blood. The receptors stem from a human donor with active COVID-19. The donor label of this sample is uncertain. Each CDR3 is given with its conserved first and last residue. The D gene is left open where the match is weak. Size values are once, few and many counts, or a class for expanded clones, and some rows have none.

cdr3_aa cdr3_nt j_call clone_size d_call v_call
CASRRLAGGDEQFF TGTGCCAGTAGACGACTAGCGGGAGGGGATGAGCAGTTCTTC TRBJ2-1 - TRBD2 TRBV19
CASRPKDRGGGYTF TGTGCCAGCAGGCCTAAAGACAGGGGAGGTGGCTACACCTTC TRBJ1-2 - TRBD1 TRBV7-9
CASSQTIGQLNQPQHF TGCGCCAGCAGCCAAACTATCGGACAGCTCAATCAGCCCCAGCATTTT TRBJ1-5 - - TRBV4-1
CASSFGVRWGTQYF TGTGCCAGCAGTTTCGGGGTCCGGTGGGGGACCCAGTACTTC TRBJ2-5 - - TRBV28
CASSQGQSSYNEQFF TGTGCCAGCTCCCAGGGACAGAGCTCCTACAATGAGCAGTTCTTC TRBJ2-1 few TRBD1 TRBV6-5
CASSTSGVAKTQYF TGTGCCAGCAGCACTAGCGGGGTAGCGAAGACCCAGTACTTC TRBJ2-5 - TRBD2 TRBV7-9
CASFVLFYTF TGTGCCAGTTTCGTCTTATTCTACACCTTC TRBJ1-2 - - TRBV19
CASSARQLGVYEQYF TGTGCCAGCAGCGCTAGACAGCTAGGGGTCTACGAGCAGTACTTC TRBJ2-7 - - TRBV3-1/TRBV3-2
CASSNGRGAYGYTF TGTGCCAGCAGCAACGGCAGGGGGGCCTATGGCTACACCTTC TRBJ1-2 - TRBD1 TRBV7-8
CASSAYRDRAHQPQHF TGTGCCAGCAGCGCGTACCGGGACAGGGCCCATCAGCCCCAGCATTTT TRBJ1-5 - TRBD1 TRBV7-8
CASSLQGARGTDTQYF TGTGCCAGCAGCCTACAGGGGGCCAGGGGCACAGATACGCAGTATTTT TRBJ2-3 few TRBD1 TRBV7-8
CASGQGYQPQHF TGTGCTAGTGGGCAGGGTTACCAGCCCCAGCATTTT TRBJ1-5 few - TRBV12-5
CASSQNQVATVFF TGTGCCAGCAGCCAAAACCAGGTCGCTACGGTGTTCTTC TRBJ2-1 - - TRBV14
CASSFGLAGGIYNEQFF TGTGCCAGCAGCTTCGGACTAGCGGGGGGGATCTACAATGAGCAGTTCTTC TRBJ2-1 - TRBD2 TRBV5-6
CASSQGKGTGELFF TGTGCCAGCAGCCAGGGAAAGGGGACCGGGGAGCTGTTTTTT TRBJ2-2 - - TRBV11-2
CASSDLTQPQHF TGCGCCAGCAGTGACCTAACCCAGCCCCAGCATTTT TRBJ1-5 - - TRBV10-1
CASSLTSGKYEQYF TGCGCCAGCAGTTTGACTAGCGGCAAATACGAGCAGTACTTC TRBJ2-7 - TRBD2 TRBV5-1
CASSAGTGIAKNIQYF TGCGCCAGCAGCGCCGGGACAGGAATAGCCAAAAACATTCAGTACTTC TRBJ2-4 - TRBD1 TRBV5-1
CASSSRETQYF TGTGCCAGCAGTTCCCGGGAGACCCAGTACTTC TRBJ2-5 - - TRBV6-2/TRBV6-3
CASSLLGGTNEKLFF TGTGCCAGCAGCTTATTGGGAGGTACTAATGAAAAACTGTTTTTT TRBJ1-4 - - TRBV7-2
CASTRTGVNEQFF TGTGCCAGCACCAGGACAGGGGTCAATGAGCAGTTCTTC TRBJ2-1 - TRBD1 TRBV5-8
CASRRSPREETQYF TGTGCCAGCCGTCGGTCTCCCAGGGAAGAGACCCAGTACTTC TRBJ2-5 - - TRBV6-5
CASSILSRGNTEAFF TGTGCCAGTAGTATATTAAGCAGGGGAAACACTGAAGCTTTCTTT TRBJ1-1 - - TRBV19
CASSLAVRRDKNYGYTF TGTGCCAGCAGCTTGGCGGTCAGGCGGGATAAAAACTATGGCTACACCTTC TRBJ1-2 - - TRBV5-6
CASSYSMGYTF TGTGCCAGCAGTTACTCCATGGGCTACACCTTC TRBJ1-2 - - TRBV6-2/TRBV6-3
CASSLAPSGKLETQYF TGCGCCAGCAGCTTGGCCCCTAGCGGGAAGTTGGAGACCCAGTACTTC TRBJ2-5 - TRBD2 TRBV5-1
CASREWDRTYGYTF TGTGCCAGCAGGGAATGGGACAGGACTTATGGCTACACCTTC TRBJ1-2 - TRBD1 TRBV7-2
CASSLDPAGQVVYTF TGTGCCAGCAGCTTAGACCCCGCGGGACAGGTTGTCTACACCTTC TRBJ1-2 - TRBD1 TRBV5-5
CASRRTSGLDNTQYF TGTGCCAGCAGGAGGACTAGCGGTCTGGATAATACGCAGTATTTT TRBJ2-3 - TRBD2 TRBV2
CASIQTQVWNTDTQYF TGTGCCAGCATCCAAACCCAGGTTTGGAACACAGATACGCAGTATTTT TRBJ2-3 once - TRBV2
CASSDSGGALDF TGTGCCAGCAGCGATAGCGGGGGGGCTTTGGACTTC TRBJ2-7 - TRBD2 TRBV9
CASSPQGQGANTGELFF TGTGCCAGCTCACCACAGGGGCAGGGGGCGAACACCGGGGAGCTGTTTTTT TRBJ2-2 - TRBD1 TRBV18
CASSEVSGNYGYTF TGTGCCAGCAGTGAAGTTTCAGGAAACTATGGCTACACCTTC TRBJ1-2 - - TRBV2
CASRLTGFQQYF TGTGCCAGCAGATTGACAGGGTTTCAGCAGTACTTC TRBJ2-7 few TRBD1 TRBV2
CASGMGQGAYSNQPQHF TGTGCTAGTGGTATGGGACAGGGCGCCTATAGCAATCAGCCCCAGCATTTT TRBJ1-5 - TRBD1 TRBV12-5
CASSFVAGGDNEQFF TGTGCCAGCAGCTTTGTAGCGGGAGGAGACAATGAGCAGTTCTTC TRBJ2-1 - TRBD2 TRBV7-8